Listed here are 6 T cell receptor beta chains from one sample, sequenced in a study of blood T cells in healthy people across ages. Next came a second PCR, run for about 6 to 12 cycles, which used a sample-barcoded 5' primer along with a J-beta primer mix. TCRdb analysed the 5' RACE reads with MiXCR anew, one entry per CDR3 protein. The table records 800,000 or so distinct CDR3 sequences, about 25% of them present only once. These data were also reused for a study on T cells of mothers and their children.

The sample taken for sequencing was blood. The receptor source for this set is a boy between 10 and 17 years old in good health.

The J gene is TRBJ2-5, the V gene TRBV6-6, with 9 nucleotides matching TRBD1. CDR1 and CDR2 from the germline V gene are MNHNY and SVGAGI (reference sequence). With 5 bases clipped from V and 3 bases from J, the junction kept 1 base outside the gene matches. This CDR3 is 13 amino acids long. DNA of the CDR3: TGTGCCAGCAGTACAGGGGGCGAAGAGACCCAGTACTTC. It translates to CASSTGGEETQYF.

The sample holds a few counts of this clonotype. J is TRBJ2-5 and V is TRBV6-5; 13 positions match TRBD2. Trimming took 5 bases from V and 5 from J; bases not matched to a gene: 2. Germline V gene sequence: CDR1 MNHEY, CDR2 SVGAGI. The CDR3 has 14 residues. CDR3 bases: TGTGCCAGCAGTGGACTAGCGGGGGCGGAGACCCAGTACTTC. Translation gives CASSGLAGAETQYF.

The gene calls are TRBV12-3 or TRBV12-4 and TRBJ1-2; 10 nucleotides match TRBD1. V lost 6 bases and J lost 4; bases outside the gene matches: 11. CDR3 size: 16 residues. CDR3 sequence reads: CASRWRGTGEVYGYTF. For the CDR3, the DNA is TGTGCCAGCAGATGGAGGGGGACAGGGGAGGTCTATGGCTACACCTTC.

This sequence joins TRBV15 and TRBJ2-5; the D gene is possibly TRBD1 (8 bases). Deletions cut 3 bases from V and 3 bases from J, with 14 bases between. The CDR3 extends over 15 amino acids. Germline V gives CDR1 LNHNV, CDR2 YYDKDF (reference sequence). CDR3 in DNA: TGTGCCACCAGCAGGCTCACAGGGGGGGAAGAGACCCAGTACTTC. Encoded protein: CATSRLTGGEETQYF.

This clonotype was recorded many times. The chain combines TRBV14 with TRBJ2-2; no clear D gene. Per the germline V gene, CDR1 is SGHDN and CDR2 is FVKESK. The CDR3 is 13 amino acids. V was shortened by 0 bases and J by 4 bases, with 3 bases between the two germline ends. In DNA form, the CDR3 reads TGTGCCAGCAGCCAAGAAGTCACCGGGGAGCTGTTTTTT. Its translation is CASSQEVTGELFF.

V gene TRBV29-1 combines with J gene TRBJ2-1, with D perhaps matching TRBD2 (5 bases). The CDR3 is made up of 17 amino acids. The V gene's germline CDR1 is SQVTM and CDR2 ANQGSEA. V was clipped by 7 bases and J by 0 bases, with 22 bases between them. In DNA, the CDR3 is TGCAGCGATGGGCCTAGCTTCAAACGGAGCTCCTACAATGAGCAGTTCTTC. Residues: CSDGPSFKRSSYNEQFF.